This T cell receptor beta chain was identified in a study of T-cell memory formation after mild COVID-19. Germline CDR1 SGHRS, CDR2 YFSETQ. The CDR3 runs to 14 residues. V lost 4 bases and J lost 2; bases outside the gene matches: 4. One entry per CDR3 protein results from TCRdb running MiXCR on the 5' RACE reads. The data show 150,000 or so distinct CDR3 sequences, around 30% seen once. The V gene is TRBV5-1, the J gene TRBJ2-5; 8 nucleotides agree with TRBD2. This receptor was identified in an adult woman who had mild COVID-19 (a few samples of this study predate the infection). Cell type and time point are not known. Input material: PBMCs or a T cell subset sorted from them (not recorded which). Written as DNA, the CDR3 is TGCGCCAGCAGCATAGCGGGACTTCAAGAGACCCAGTACTTC. It is translated as CASSIAGLQETQYF.